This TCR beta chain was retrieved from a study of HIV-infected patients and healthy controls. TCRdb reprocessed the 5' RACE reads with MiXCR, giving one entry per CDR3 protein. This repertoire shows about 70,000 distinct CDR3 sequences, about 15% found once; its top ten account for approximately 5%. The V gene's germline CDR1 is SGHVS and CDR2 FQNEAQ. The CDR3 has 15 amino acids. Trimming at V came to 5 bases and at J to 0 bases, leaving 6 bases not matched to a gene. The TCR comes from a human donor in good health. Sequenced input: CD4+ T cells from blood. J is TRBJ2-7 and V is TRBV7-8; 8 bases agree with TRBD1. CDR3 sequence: CASSRRDRSSYEQYF. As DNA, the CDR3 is TGTGCCAGCAGCCGTCGGGACAGGAGCTCCTACGAGCAGTACTTC.